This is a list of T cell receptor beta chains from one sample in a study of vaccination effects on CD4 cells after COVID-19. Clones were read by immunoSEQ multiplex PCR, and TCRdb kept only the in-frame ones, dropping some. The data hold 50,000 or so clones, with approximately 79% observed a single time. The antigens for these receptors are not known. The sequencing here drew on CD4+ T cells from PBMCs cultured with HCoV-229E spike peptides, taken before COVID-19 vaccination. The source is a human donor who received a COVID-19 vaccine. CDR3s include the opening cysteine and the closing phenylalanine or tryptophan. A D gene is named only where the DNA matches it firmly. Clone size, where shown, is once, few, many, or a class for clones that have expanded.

CDR3 protein: CASSLKGGTAGELFF
CDR3 DNA: TGCGCCAGCAGCTTGAAGGGGGGCACCGCCGGGGAGCTGTTTTTT
J gene: TRBJ2-2
V gene: TRBV5-1
D gene: -
clone size: -

CDR3 protein: CASSLVGGSGVNEQFF
CDR3 DNA: TGTGCCAGCAGCTTAGTGGGTGGTAGCGGGGTGAATGAGCAGTTCTTC
J gene: TRBJ2-1
V gene: TRBV11-2
D gene: TRBD2
clone size: -

CDR3 protein: CASSLSQPQHF
CDR3 DNA: TGTGCCAGCAGTTTAAGCCAGCCCCAGCATTTT
J gene: TRBJ1-5
V gene: TRBV12-3/TRBV12-4
D gene: -
clone size: -

CDR3 protein: CASSLTESNQPQHF
CDR3 DNA: TGCGCCAGCAGTCTTACGGAGAGTAATCAGCCCCAGCATTTT
J gene: TRBJ1-5
V gene: TRBV23-1
D gene: -
clone size: -

CDR3 protein: CASSQVVWTDNYGYTF
CDR3 DNA: TGTGCCAGCAGCCAGGTTGTTTGGACAGACAACTATGGCTACACCTTC
J gene: TRBJ1-2
V gene: TRBV3-1/TRBV3-2
D gene: -
clone size: -

CDR3 protein: CASSLESSYNEQFF
CDR3 DNA: TGTGCCAGCAGCTTGGAGAGCTCCTACAATGAGCAGTTCTTC
J gene: TRBJ2-1
V gene: TRBV6-4
D gene: -
clone size: -

CDR3 protein: CASSRGGKVDTQYF
CDR3 DNA: TGCGCCAGCAGTCGGGGCGGGAAGGTGGATACGCAGTATTTT
J gene: TRBJ2-3
V gene: TRBV23-1
D gene: -
clone size: -

CDR3 protein: CSAFGGGNSYNEQFF
CDR3 DNA: TGCAGCGCCTTTGGGGGCGGGAACTCCTACAATGAGCAGTTCTTC
J gene: TRBJ2-1
V gene: TRBV29-1
D gene: -
clone size: -

CDR3 protein: CASRVAQETQYF
CDR3 DNA: TGCGCCAGCAGAGTGGCCCAAGAGACCCAGTACTTC
J gene: TRBJ2-5
V gene: TRBV5-1
D gene: -
clone size: -

CDR3 protein: CASRSQGQGQPQHF
CDR3 DNA: TGTGCCAGTAGGTCCCAGGGTCAAGGTCAGCCCCAGCATTTT
J gene: TRBJ1-5
V gene: TRBV19
D gene: -
clone size: -

CDR3 protein: CASSWDSGTEAFF
CDR3 DNA: TGCGCCAGCAGCTGGGACAGTGGCACTGAAGCTTTCTTT
J gene: TRBJ1-1
V gene: TRBV5-1
D gene: TRBD1
clone size: -

CDR3 protein: CASSPQGSDTQYF
CDR3 DNA: TGTGCCAGCAGTCCACAGGGCTCAGATACGCAGTATTTT
J gene: TRBJ2-3
V gene: TRBV6-5
D gene: -
clone size: -

CDR3 protein: CASSQEGVGNTIYF
CDR3 DNA: TGCGCCAGCAGCCAAGAAGGGGTTGGAAACACCATATATTTT
J gene: TRBJ1-3
V gene: TRBV4-1
D gene: -
clone size: -

CDR3 protein: CASSQGPRETQYF
CDR3 DNA: TGCGCCAGCAGCCAGGGACCAAGGGAGACCCAGTACTTC
J gene: TRBJ2-5
V gene: TRBV4-3
D gene: -
clone size: -

CDR3 protein: CASSKQGRRYTEAFF
CDR3 DNA: TGTGCCAGCAGTAAACAGGGGCGGCGGTACACTGAAGCTTTCTTT
J gene: TRBJ1-1
V gene: TRBV6-5
D gene: TRBD1
clone size: -

CDR3 protein: CASSNSLYGYTF
CDR3 DNA: TGTGCCAGCAGTAACAGTCTCTATGGCTACACCTTC
J gene: TRBJ1-2
V gene: TRBV2
D gene: -
clone size: -

CDR3 protein: CASSLDGRRAEAFF
CDR3 DNA: TGCGCCAGCAGCTTGGACGGGCGGCGAGCTGAAGCTTTCTTT
J gene: TRBJ1-1
V gene: TRBV5-1
D gene: -
clone size: -

CDR3 protein: CAWSLPGAGNEKLFF
CDR3 DNA: TGTGCCTGGAGTTTGCCGGGGGCGGGAAATGAAAAACTGTTTTTT
J gene: TRBJ1-4
V gene: TRBV30
D gene: -
clone size: -

CDR3 protein: CASSDLSQTTGELFF
CDR3 DNA: TGTGCCAGCAGTGACCTTAGCCAGACTACCGGGGAGCTGTTTTTT
J gene: TRBJ2-2
V gene: TRBV25-1
D gene: -
clone size: -

CDR3 protein: CASSQGTFRETQYF
CDR3 DNA: TGTGCCAGCAGCCAGGGGACTTTTCGGGAGACCCAGTACTTC
J gene: TRBJ2-5
V gene: TRBV7-8
D gene: -
clone size: -

CDR3 protein: CASSYSIPGGTEAFF
CDR3 DNA: TGTGCCAGCAGTTACTCGATCCCCGGAGGCACTGAAGCTTTCTTT
J gene: TRBJ1-1
V gene: TRBV6-5
D gene: -
clone size: -

CDR3 protein: CASSAVQITDTQYF
CDR3 DNA: TGTGCCAGTAGTGCTGTGCAGATCACAGATACGCAGTATTTT
J gene: TRBJ2-3
V gene: TRBV19
D gene: -
clone size: -

CDR3 protein: CASGFDAGELFF
CDR3 DNA: TGTGCTAGTGGTTTTGACGCCGGGGAGCTGTTTTTT
J gene: TRBJ2-2
V gene: TRBV12-5
D gene: -
clone size: -

CDR3 protein: CASDDINNYGYTF
CDR3 DNA: TGTGCCAGCGACGACATCAATAACTATGGCTACACCTTC
J gene: TRBJ1-2
V gene: TRBV5-5
D gene: -
clone size: -

CDR3 protein: CASSYSTGRSSGNTIYF
CDR3 DNA: TGTGCCAGCAGTTACTCGACCGGACGAAGCTCTGGAAACACCATATATTTT
J gene: TRBJ1-3
V gene: TRBV6-2/TRBV6-3
D gene: -
clone size: -

CDR3 protein: CASSLPGQGAQTGELFF
CDR3 DNA: TGTGCCAGCAGCTTGCCGGGACAGGGGGCTCAAACCGGGGAGCTGTTTTTT
J gene: TRBJ2-2
V gene: TRBV7-8
D gene: TRBD1
clone size: -

CDR3 protein: CASSKTSQETQYF
CDR3 DNA: TGTGCCAGCAGCAAAACAAGCCAAGAGACCCAGTACTTC
J gene: TRBJ2-5
V gene: TRBV7-2
D gene: -
clone size: -

CDR3 protein: CASSSRADLKGYTF
CDR3 DNA: TGTGCCAGCAGCTCCCGGGCCGATCTGAAGGGCTACACCTTC
J gene: TRBJ1-2
V gene: TRBV9
D gene: -
clone size: -

CDR3 protein: CASSFRDSTDTQYF
CDR3 DNA: TGTGCCAGCAGCTTTCGGGACAGCACAGATACGCAGTATTTT
J gene: TRBJ2-3
V gene: TRBV7-9
D gene: -
clone size: -

CDR3 protein: CASGVDQLNSPLHF
CDR3 DNA: TGTGCCAGTGGGGTGGACCAGTTAAATTCACCCCTCCACTTT
J gene: TRBJ1-6
V gene: TRBV19
D gene: -
clone size: -

CDR3 protein: CASSAWTGPYGYTF
CDR3 DNA: TGTGCCAGCAGCGCCTGGACAGGGCCCTATGGCTACACCTTC
J gene: TRBJ1-2
V gene: TRBV9
D gene: TRBD1
clone size: few

CDR3 protein: CASRNGGVSYNEQFF
CDR3 DNA: TGTGCCAGCAGAAACGGGGGGGTCTCCTACAATGAGCAGTTCTTC
J gene: TRBJ2-1
V gene: TRBV6-5
D gene: TRBD2
clone size: -

CDR3 protein: CASSLYNSPLHF
CDR3 DNA: TGTGCCAGCAGCCTATATAATTCACCCCTCCACTTT
J gene: TRBJ1-6
V gene: TRBV6-5
D gene: -
clone size: -

CDR3 protein: CSAPGGEYGYTF
CDR3 DNA: TGCAGCGCTCCCGGGGGGGAGTATGGCTACACCTTC
J gene: TRBJ1-2
V gene: TRBV29-1
D gene: -
clone size: -

CDR3 protein: CATSDTGGYSNQPQHF
CDR3 DNA: TGTGCCACCAGTGATACCGGTGGCTATAGCAATCAGCCCCAGCATTTT
J gene: TRBJ1-5
V gene: TRBV24-1
D gene: -
clone size: -

CDR3 protein: CASSLNQGGTEAFF
CDR3 DNA: TGCGCCAGCAGCTTGAATCAGGGAGGCACTGAAGCTTTCTTT
J gene: TRBJ1-1
V gene: TRBV5-1
D gene: -
clone size: -

CDR3 protein: CASTFGKRGGAKNIQYF
CDR3 DNA: TGTGCCAGCACCTTTGGAAAGAGGGGGGGCGCCAAAAACATTCAGTACTTC
J gene: TRBJ2-4
V gene: TRBV28
D gene: -
clone size: -

CDR3 protein: CASSLLGTGSQETQYF
CDR3 DNA: TGTGCCAGCAGTTTACTAGGGACAGGGTCGCAAGAGACCCAGTACTTC
J gene: TRBJ2-5
V gene: TRBV28
D gene: TRBD1
clone size: -

CDR3 protein: CASSTDRGATNGYTF
CDR3 DNA: TGTGCCAGTAGTACGGACAGGGGAGCAACGAATGGCTACACCTTC
J gene: TRBJ1-2
V gene: TRBV19
D gene: TRBD1
clone size: -

CDR3 protein: CASSIPLGETQYF
CDR3 DNA: TGTGCCAGCAGCATACCGTTGGGGGAGACCCAGTACTTC
J gene: TRBJ2-5
V gene: TRBV7-2
D gene: -
clone size: -

CDR3 protein: CASSYSIGVYTF
CDR3 DNA: TGTGCCAGCAGTTACTCTATCGGGGTGTACACCTTC
J gene: TRBJ1-2
V gene: TRBV6-2/TRBV6-3
D gene: -
clone size: -

CDR3 protein: CASSPPGDRAGEKLFF
CDR3 DNA: TGTGCCAGCTCACCACCGGGGGACAGGGCTGGTGAAAAACTGTTTTTT
J gene: TRBJ1-4
V gene: TRBV18
D gene: TRBD1
clone size: -

CDR3 protein: CASTVGNNSPLHF
CDR3 DNA: TGTGCCAGCACCGTCGGTAATAATTCACCCCTCCACTTT
J gene: TRBJ1-6
V gene: TRBV6-6
D gene: -
clone size: -

CDR3 protein: CASSIVGQPQHF
CDR3 DNA: TGTGCCAGTAGTATAGTTGGTCAGCCCCAGCATTTT
J gene: TRBJ1-5
V gene: TRBV19
D gene: -
clone size: -

CDR3 protein: CASSKAFVFGAHPSSYNEQFF
CDR3 DNA: TGTGCCAGCAGCAAGGCCTTTGTTTTCGGGGCCCACCCCAGCTCCTACAATGAGCAGTTCTTC
J gene: TRBJ2-1
V gene: TRBV21-1
D gene: -
clone size: once

CDR3 protein: CASSNGRVWSNQPQHF
CDR3 DNA: TGTGCCAGTAGTAACGGTAGGGTTTGGAGCAATCAGCCCCAGCATTTT
J gene: TRBJ1-5
V gene: TRBV19
D gene: -
clone size: -

CDR3 protein: CASRLRTGSGANVLTF
CDR3 DNA: TGTGCCAGCAGATTGAGAACAGGAAGTGGGGCCAACGTCCTGACTTTC
J gene: TRBJ2-6
V gene: TRBV7-8
D gene: -
clone size: once

CDR3 protein: CASSPPRAKAKNIQYF
CDR3 DNA: TGTGCCAGCAGCCCACCCAGGGCCAAGGCCAAAAACATTCAGTACTTC
J gene: TRBJ2-4
V gene: TRBV28
D gene: -
clone size: -

CDR3 protein: CASSYQANYGYTF
CDR3 DNA: TGTGCCAGCAGTTACCAAGCTAACTATGGCTACACCTTC
J gene: TRBJ1-2
V gene: TRBV2
D gene: -
clone size: -

CDR3 protein: CASSSPGLAMKTQYF
CDR3 DNA: TGTGCCAGCAGCTCGCCGGGACTGGCAATGAAGACCCAGTACTTC
J gene: TRBJ2-5
V gene: TRBV7-2
D gene: -
clone size: -

CDR3 protein: CASSLVEGAGNTEAFF
CDR3 DNA: TGTGCCAGCAGCTTAGTAGAGGGGGCGGGGAACACTGAAGCTTTCTTT
J gene: TRBJ1-1
V gene: TRBV11-2
D gene: TRBD1
clone size: -

CDR3 protein: CATSDSGVQSSGELFF
CDR3 DNA: TGTGCCACCAGTGACTCAGGGGTGCAGTCTTCCGGGGAGCTGTTTTTT
J gene: TRBJ2-2
V gene: TRBV24-1
D gene: -
clone size: -